The 15 T cell receptor beta chains below come from one sample, sequenced in a study of cytomegalovirus exposure and HLA in healthy donors. A multiplex PCR was run with 60 Vbeta primers and 13 Jbeta primers. Generated by immunoSEQ multiplex PCR, the TCRdb table keeps only in-frame clones and is missing some. The data show some 130,000 clones, approximately 77% seen once. The source material was PBMCs. These receptors originate from a woman aged 40 to 49 in good health and CMV-seronegative.

The chain combines TRBV9 with TRBJ2-3; D unclear. CDR3 length equals 14 residues. Germline V gene data show CDR1 as SGDLS and CDR2 as YYNGEE. Trimming pared 2 bases from V and 0 bases from J, leaving 7 bases between. The CDR3 DNA reads TGTGCCAGCAGCGTCTCCGGTAGCACAGATACGCAGTATTTT. Translating it yields CASSVSGSTDTQYF.

V is TRBV2 and J is TRBJ1-5; D perhaps matches TRBD1 (6 bases). The CDR3 covers 14 residues. V lost 4 bases, J lost 4 bases, and 11 bases lay in between. Germline lookup yields CDR1 SNHLY and CDR2 FYNNEI. CDR3 protein: CASSGGRQNQPQHF. The CDR3 DNA reads TGTGCCAGCAGTGGGGGGCGGCAAAATCAGCCCCAGCATTTT.

The V gene is TRBV19, the J gene TRBJ2-3; 11 bases line up with TRBD2. With V trimmed by 4 bases and J by 0 bases, 12 bases remained unmatched. CDR1 and CDR2 from the germline V gene are LNHDA and SQIVND (reference sequence). The CDR3 runs 19 residues. Written as DNA, the CDR3 is TGTGCCAGTAGTACCCAAACCGGGACTAGCGGAACTAGCACAGATACGCAGTATTTT. Amino acids: CASSTQTGTSGTSTDTQYF.

The rearrangement links TRBV5-1 to TRBJ2-3; 14 bases align to TRBD2. After removal of 4 bases from V and 2 bases from J, the junction contained 3 bases not matched to a gene. CDR1 SGHRS and CDR2 YFSETQ come from the germline V gene. This CDR3 has 16 residues. The CDR3 protein is CASSMGLAGATDTQYF. Here the CDR3 DNA reads TGCGCCAGCAGCATGGGACTAGCGGGGGCCACAGATACGCAGTATTTT.

This clone was seen a few times. The CDR3 sequence: CASSSEGPNYGYTF. As DNA, the CDR3 is TGTGCCAGCAGCTCGGAGGGACCTAACTATGGCTACACCTTC. The V gene is TRBV5-6, the J gene TRBJ1-2, with a weak D call TRBD1 (5 bases). The V gene's germline CDR1 is SGHDT and CDR2 YYEEEE. V lost 3 bases to trimming and J lost 0 bases, with 9 bases between them. CDR3 length equals 14 residues. Using reference TRBV5-6 and TRBJ1-2 for the parts outside the CDR3, the full variable domain is DAGVTQSPTHLIKTRGQQVTLRCSPKSGHDTVSWYQQALGQGPQFIFQYYEEEERQRGNFPDRFSGHQFPNYSSELNVNALLLGDSALYLCASSSEGPNYGYTFGSGTRLTVV.

The chain employs TRBV4-3 and TRBJ2-5, with a tentative D call TRBD1 (6 bases). Germline assignment: CDR1 LGHNA and CDR2 YSLEER. The CDR3 sequence is 17 residues long. The V gene lost 1 base and the J gene lost 3 bases, with 18 bases spanning the gap. The CDR3 sequence is CASSQVVGRGGEETQYF. The DNA for the CDR3 is TGCGCCAGCAGCCAAGTCGTGGGCAGGGGTGGTGAAGAGACCCAGTACTTC.

CDR3 nucleotides: TGTGCCAGCAGCTTAGGGTTAGGCAGGACAAACACTGAAGCTTTCTTT. Its protein is CASSLGLGRTNTEAFF. The chain combines TRBV7-8 with TRBJ1-1; D might be TRBD1 (5 bases). Trimming took 1 base from V and 2 from J, leaving 14 bases between them. Looked up from germline, CDR1 is SGHVS and CDR2 is FQNEAQ. This CDR3 spans 16 amino acids.

The genes are TRBV5-6 and TRBJ2-2; TRBD1 matches 8 bases. Germline-derived CDR1 and CDR2 are SGHDT and YYEEEE. V gave up 7 bases and J gave up 2 bases; unmatched junction bases: 10. The CDR3 runs 16 residues. The CDR3 nucleotides are TGTGCCAGCTGGGGCAGGGGGCCGTTAAACACCGGGGAGCTGTTTTTT. This codes for CASWGRGPLNTGELFF.

This chain connects TRBV7-9 to TRBJ1-5; possible D gene TRBD1, 5 bases. CDR3 length equals 18 residues. V dropped 5 bases and J dropped 2 bases, with 22 bases sitting between them. Germline V gene sequence: CDR1 SEHNR, CDR2 FQNEAQ (reference sequence). The CDR3 loop reads CASSPLGTVGKGNQPQHF. CDR3 sequence (DNA): TGTGCCAGCAGCCCTCTTGGGACTGTCGGGAAAGGCAATCAGCCCCAGCATTTT.

CDR3 DNA: TGCAGCACTCCCGGGACAGATGGCTACACCTTC. Amino acids: CSTPGTDGYTF. The chain uses TRBV29-1 and TRBJ1-2; 7 bases match TRBD1. After removal of 8 bases from V and 6 bases from J, the junction contained 6 bases not matched to a gene. Germline CDR1 is SQVTM and CDR2 is ANQGSEA. The CDR3 totals 11 residues.

This clone appeared once. The chain couples TRBV6-1 to TRBJ1-5; D might be TRBD1 (6 bases). This CDR3 spans 17 amino acids. Germline values: CDR1 MNHNS, CDR2 SASEGT. V lost 6 bases and J 0 bases, leaving 18 bases between the germline ends. DNA of the CDR3: TGTGCCAGCAGAGAACAGGGTTTCGCGTATAGCAATCAGCCCCAGCATTTT. Its translation: CASREQGFAYSNQPQHF.

This clone was seen more than once but under ten times. The chain uses TRBV7-2 and TRBJ1-1; 8 nucleotides line up with TRBD1. Trimming took 1 base from V and 1 from J; bases not matched to a gene: 2. Germline CDR1 SGHTA, CDR2 FQGNSA. The CDR3 extends over 15 amino acids. CDR3 in amino acids: CASSLGDRKNTEAFF. DNA of the CDR3: TGTGCCAGCAGCTTAGGGGACAGGAAGAACACTGAAGCTTTCTTT.

V is TRBV6-5 and J is TRBJ2-7; D is perhaps TRBD1 (5 bases). Germline CDR1 MNHEY, CDR2 SVGAGI. The CDR3 consists of 14 residues. V was trimmed by 7 bases and J by 1 base, leaving 14 bases between them. Here the CDR3 reads CASTDGQGSYEQYF. CDR3 in DNA: TGTGCCAGCACCGACGGTCAGGGATCCTACGAGCAGTACTTC.

This clone was observed once. The V and J genes are TRBV10-1 and TRBJ1-1, with 8 bases identical to TRBD1. Per the germline V gene, CDR1 is WNHNN and CDR2 is SYGVQD (reference sequence). Trimming took 3 bases from V and 8 from J; bases not matched to a gene: 11. This CDR3 has 15 amino acids. CDR3 sequence: CASSERAGTGFEAFF. The DNA of the CDR3 is TGCGCCAGCAGTGAAAGAGCCGGGACAGGATTCGAAGCTTTCTTT.

The chain couples TRBV11-2 to TRBJ1-4; possible D gene TRBD1, 6 bases. Trimming removed 5 bases at V and 7 bases at J, with 11 bases between. Germline V gene data show CDR1 as SGHAT and CDR2 as FQNNGV. This CDR3 is built from 13 residues. The CDR3 nucleotides are TGTGCCAGCAGCAACGGACAGACTGAAAAACTGTTTTTT. This translates into CASSNGQTEKLFF. The whole variable domain, remainder taken from reference TRBV11-2 and TRBJ1-4, is EAGVAQSPRYKIIEKRQSVAFWCNPISGHATLYWYQQILGQGPKLLIQFQNNGVVDDSQLPKDRFSAERLKGVDSTLKIQPAKLEDSAVYLCASSNGQTEKLFFGSGTQLSVL.